A single sample gave rise to the 18 T cell receptor beta chains below, sequenced in a study of blood T cell repertoires in COVID-19. Sequencing used immunoSEQ multiplex PCR; TCRdb keeps in-frame clones, though not all of them. This repertoire shows around 27,000 clones, roughly nine tenths found once; its top ten account for over 9.5%. What was sequenced was peripheral blood. These receptors were collected from a man aged 55 to 70 with acute or convalescent COVID-19.

The rearrangement links TRBV15 to TRBJ2-7; 10 bases are a match to TRBD1. Per germline, CDR1 LNHNV and CDR2 YYDKDF (reference sequence). The CDR3 is 15 amino acids. After removal of 5 bases from V and 4 bases from J, the junction contained 8 bases not matched to a gene. The CDR3 DNA reads as TGTGCCACCAGCGGTTATCCGGGACAGGGGTACGAGCAGTACTTC. Translation gives CATSGYPGQGYEQYF.

J is TRBJ1-4 and V is TRBV19, with a possible D match to TRBD1 (5 bases). V lost 3 bases, J lost 7 bases, and 18 bases lay in between. The CDR3 spans 16 residues. Germline CDR1 reads LNHDA; CDR2 reads SQIVND (reference sequence). The CDR3: CASSILLYRRGEKLFF. The CDR3 DNA sequence: TGTGCCAGTAGTATTCTCCTATACAGGCGGGGTGAAAAACTGTTTTTT.

The chain employs TRBV25-1 and TRBJ2-7; D is perhaps TRBD2 (5 bases). Trimming took 7 bases from V and 2 from J, leaving 9 bases between them. Germline loops: CDR1 MGHDK, CDR2 SYGVNS. This CDR3 contains 12 residues. The CDR3 reads CASTFGTYEQYF. The CDR3 DNA reads TGTGCCAGCACTTTCGGGACCTACGAGCAGTACTTC.

J is TRBJ1-2 and V is TRBV2; 9 nucleotides align to TRBD1. CDR1 is SNHLY, CDR2 FYNNEI, per germline. The V and J ends lost 0 bases and 5 bases, in that order; junction bases with no gene match: 7. The CDR3 is made up of 16 amino acids. The CDR3 protein is CASSEAEQGARYGYTF. The CDR3 region has the DNA TGTGCCAGCAGTGAAGCTGAACAGGGGGCGCGGTATGGCTACACCTTC. Combining the CDR3 with reference TRBV2 and TRBJ1-2 gives the whole variable domain EPEVTQTPSHQVTQMGQEVILRCVPISNHLYFYWYRQILGQKVEFLVSFYNNEISEKSEIFDDQFSVERPDGSNFTLKIRSTKLEDSAMYFCASSEAEQGARYGYTFGSGTRLTVV.

The sample holds a few counts of this clone. The chain combines TRBV7-9 with TRBJ2-3; possible D gene TRBD2, 6 bases. There are 15 residues in the CDR3. The V gene lost 5 bases and the J gene lost 6 bases, with 18 bases spanning the gap. Germline V CDR1 and CDR2: SEHNR, FQNEAQ (reference sequence). CDR3 sequence reads: CASSPPHSAGDTQYF. CDR3 nucleotides: TGTGCCAGCAGCCCTCCCCACTCCGCGGGGGATACGCAGTATTTT.

The V and J genes are TRBV10-3 and TRBJ2-7, with 9 bases identical to TRBD2. V dropped 10 bases and J dropped 2; count of bases not matched to a gene: 9. The CDR3 has 14 amino acids. From germline, CDR1 is ENHRY and CDR2 SYGVKD. CDR3 amino acids: CATAGLAETYEQYF. The CDR3 DNA sequence: TGTGCCACCGCGGGACTAGCCGAAACCTACGAGCAGTACTTC.

The rearrangement uses TRBV7-9 and TRBJ2-1, with 13 bases that match TRBD2. V gave up 1 base and J gave up 8 bases; unmatched junction bases: 11. Per the germline V gene, CDR1 is SEHNR and CDR2 is FQNEAQ (reference sequence). The CDR3 contains 18 residues. CDR3 DNA: TGTGCCAGCAGCTTAGTTGGCCCACTAGCGGGAGGGCGAGATGAGCAGTTCTTC. Translated, it gives CASSLVGPLAGGRDEQFF.

V gene TRBV28 combines with J gene TRBJ1-1; possibly TRBD1 for D (6 bases). Per the germline V gene, CDR1 is MDHEN and CDR2 is SYDVKM. The CDR3 consists of 13 residues. Between the trimmed V and J ends, which lost 6 bases and 0 bases, there was a span of 8 bases. DNA of the CDR3: TGTGCCAGCAGCACAGGGCTGAACACTGAAGCTTTCTTT. Its protein is CASSTGLNTEAFF.

The rearrangement uses TRBV5-1 and TRBJ2-2, with a weak D call TRBD1 (5 bases). V was trimmed by 1 base and J by 0 bases, leaving 7 bases between them. Germline loops: CDR1 SGHRS, CDR2 YFSETQ. This CDR3 is 15 amino acids long. The CDR3 DNA follows: TGCGCCAGCAGCTTGTCAGGGACGAACACCGGGGAGCTGTTTTTT. Protein: CASSLSGTNTGELFF.

The chain has TRBV3-1 (or the pseudogene TRBV3-2) and TRBJ2-3; the match to TRBD1 covers 7 bases. Germline loops: CDR1 LGHDT, CDR2 YNNKEL (reference sequence). The CDR3 is 14 amino acids. V shed 5 bases and J 1 base; nucleotides not matched to a gene: 3. CDR3 loop: CASSTGTGTDTQYF. The CDR3 DNA reads TGTGCCAGCAGCACGGGGACAGGCACAGATACGCAGTATTTT.

The chain is built from TRBV25-1 and TRBJ2-5; 9 nucleotides agree with TRBD2. The CDR3 loop spans 16 amino acids. Germline V gene sequence: CDR1 MGHDK, CDR2 SYGVNS. J gave up 4 bases and V 5 bases, and 11 bases lay outside the gene matches. Written as DNA, the CDR3 is TGTGCCAGCAGTCTGTGGGGCGGGGGGGCCCGAGAGACCCAGTACTTC. This gives the protein CASSLWGGGARETQYF.

This sequence joins TRBV7-2 and TRBJ1-2; maybe TRBD1 (5 bases). The CDR3 consists of 15 residues. V dropped 2 bases and J dropped 5 bases, with 15 bases sitting between them. Germline lookup yields CDR1 SGHTA and CDR2 FQGNSA. CDR3 sequence (DNA): TGTGCCAGCAGCTTATATCAGGGAACGTTATATGGCTACACCTTC. Translating gives CASSLYQGTLYGYTF.

This clone was recorded once. This chain joins TRBV9 and TRBJ2-2; possibly TRBD2 for D (6 bases). Germline CDR1 reads SGDLS; CDR2 reads YYNGEE. With 0 bases removed from V and 9 bases from J, the gap between germline ends came to 15 bases. This CDR3 contains 15 residues. DNA of the CDR3: TGTGCCAGCAGCGTAGACAGTGGAGGGAACAGGGAGCTGTTTTTT. Its protein product is CASSVDSGGNRELFF.

This chain connects TRBV7-9 to TRBJ1-3; the D is unclear. Trimming removed 5 bases at V and 4 bases at J, with 6 bases between. CDR3 size: 12 residues. CDR1 is SEHNR, CDR2 FQNEAQ, per germline (reference sequence). CDR3 sequence (DNA): TGTGCCAGCAGCGAACACGGAAACACCATATATTTT. Encoded protein: CASSEHGNTIYF.

This sequence joins TRBV3-1 (or the pseudogene TRBV3-2) and TRBJ2-6; 7 positions match TRBD2. The CDR3 is made up of 19 amino acids. The V gene end was trimmed by 0 bases and the J gene end by 2 bases; junction bases not matched to a gene: 10. CDR1 LGHDT and CDR2 YNNKEL come from the germline V gene (reference sequence). CDR3 protein: CASSQDVRRGGAGANVLTF. DNA for the CDR3: TGTGCCAGCAGCCAAGATGTTCGCCGCGGGGGTGCTGGGGCCAACGTCCTGACTTTC.

The V and J genes are TRBV28 and TRBJ2-3; 10 positions match TRBD2. V shed 6 bases and J 2 bases; nucleotides not matched to a gene: 11. The CDR3 covers 17 residues. Germline V lookup: CDR1 MDHEN, CDR2 SYDVKM. The CDR3 nucleotides are TGTGCCAGCAGCGCAGCCGCTAGCGGGAGTAACACAGATACGCAGTATTTT. Translation gives CASSAAASGSNTDTQYF.

The rearrangement links TRBV28 to TRBJ2-1, with TRBD2 matching over 10 bases. The CDR3 extends over 18 amino acids. V was clipped by 0 bases and J by 2 bases; unmatched bases: 7. CDR1 is MDHEN, CDR2 SYDVKM, per germline. The CDR3 DNA reads as TGTGCCAGCAGTTTATGGGGAGCGGGGGGGCCCCCCTACAATGAGCAGTTCTTC. Encoded protein: CASSLWGAGGPPYNEQFF.

V usage is TRBV11-2 and J usage is TRBJ2-3; a weak D match, TRBD2 (6 bases). Germline CDR1 is SGHAT and CDR2 is FQNNGV. The length of the CDR3 is 16 residues. V lost 4 bases, J lost 8 bases, and 22 bases lay in between. The CDR3 coding sequence is TGTGCCAGCAGCTCATTCCGAGTCCCGGGAGAGGTTACGCAGTATTTT. Protein product: CASSSFRVPGEVTQYF.